Presented here are 19 T cell receptor beta chains from one specimen sequenced in a study of beta chain features in type 1 diabetes. Reverse transcription of all isolated RNA meant that expressed TCRB transcripts were sequenced. Assay used: immunoSEQ multiplex PCR; TCRdb lists only in-frame clones, some missing. The data show about 330,000 clones, approximately 11% seen once. The sample taken for sequencing was naive CD4+ T cells from blood. Every receptor here comes from a woman aged 25 to 45 in good health.

This clone was detected only a few times. This chain links TRBV5-1 with TRBJ2-1, with D unresolved. Germline V gives CDR1 SGHRS, CDR2 YFSETQ. The CDR3 sequence is 14 residues long. The V and J ends lost 6 bases and 5 bases respectively, with 15 bases between them. CDR3 nucleotides: TGCGCCAGCACGCTTCGGGTTTCAAACAATGAGCAGTTCTTC. It encodes CASTLRVSNNEQFF.

This clone was seen a handful of times. This chain connects TRBV27 to TRBJ2-7; the match to TRBD1 covers 8 bases. Germline CDR1 is MNHEY and CDR2 is SMNVEV (reference sequence). The CDR3 runs 15 residues. Unmatched junction bases numbered 10, after V lost 6 bases and J lost 3 bases. CDR3 in amino acids: CASSSGQGRSYEQYF. CDR3 nucleotide sequence: TGTGCCAGCAGCTCTGGACAGGGCCGAAGCTACGAGCAGTACTTC.

CDR3 protein: CASSVGRVAEQFF. CDR3 nucleotides: TGTGCCAGCAGCGTTGGGAGGGTGGCTGAGCAGTTCTTC. The gene calls are TRBV6-1 and TRBJ2-1; 7 bases align to TRBD2. The CDR3 spans 13 residues. After removal of 6 bases from V and 9 bases from J, the junction contained 8 bases not matched to a gene. CDR1 MNHNS and CDR2 SASEGT come from the germline V gene.

The rearrangement joins TRBV10-3 to TRBJ2-7; the D gene is possibly TRBD1 (6 bases). Germline CDR1 and CDR2: ENHRY and SYGVKD. This CDR3 comprises 14 residues. V gave up 8 bases and J gave up 0 bases, with 14 bases separating them. The CDR3 region is CAIRGQALSYEQYF. The CDR3, as DNA: TGTGCCATCCGGGGACAAGCCCTCTCCTACGAGCAGTACTTC.

This sequence joins TRBV7-2 and TRBJ1-2; no clear D. Trimming left V 4 bases short and J 8 bases short, with 17 bases between. The CDR3 covers 14 residues. The germline V gene has CDR1 SGHTA and CDR2 FQGNSA. The CDR3 loop reads CASSSIPGPKGYTF. The CDR3 DNA reads TGTGCCAGCAGCTCAATCCCTGGCCCCAAGGGCTACACCTTC.

This clone came up a few times. The chain recombines TRBV10-2 with TRBJ2-1; D is ambiguous. In germline, CDR1 is WSHSY, CDR2 SAAADI. The CDR3 covers 12 residues. V lost 6 bases, J lost 7 bases, and 10 bases lay in between. The CDR3 coding sequence is TGCGCCAGCAGAATAGACGGGAATGAGCAGTTCTTC. It is translated as CASRIDGNEQFF.

This clone was picked up a small number of times. Other DNA sequences from this sample encode an identical CDR3 as well. V gene TRBV28 combines with J gene TRBJ2-7; D is uncertain. The ends were cut back, 5 bases at V and 2 bases at J, with 7 bases in the middle. This CDR3 is built from 12 residues. Per germline, CDR1 MDHEN and CDR2 SYDVKM. DNA for the CDR3: TGTGCCAGCAGTCTACTGACCTACGAGCAGTACTTC. Amino acid sequence: CASSLLTYEQYF.

The chain combines TRBV18 with TRBJ2-5, with 7 positions matching TRBD1. The ends lost 0 bases at V and 4 bases at J; junction bases unmatched: 2. Per the germline V gene, CDR1 is KGHSH and CDR2 is LQKENI. This CDR3 region has 14 residues. The CDR3 nucleotides read TGTGCCAGCTCACCACCGGCAGGGGGAGAGACCCAGTACTTC. It translates to CASSPPAGGETQYF.

The rearrangement links TRBV5-1 to TRBJ2-1; possibly TRBD2 for D (5 bases). The V end lost 7 bases, the J end lost 0 bases, and 8 bases lay between the germline ends. Germline CDR1 and CDR2: SGHRS and YFSETQ. The CDR3 extends over 13 amino acids. The DNA for the CDR3 is TGCGCCAGCGGGAGTGGCTCCTACAATGAGCAGTTCTTC. Its protein is CASGSGSYNEQFF.

The chain has TRBV30 and TRBJ2-3; TRBD2 agrees at 8 bases. Trimming at V came to 0 bases and at J to 5 bases, leaving 10 bases not matched to a gene. Germline lookup yields CDR1 GTSNPN and CDR2 SVGIG (reference sequence). This CDR3 has 16 amino acids. The DNA of the CDR3 is TGTGCCTGGAGTGTTGGAAATAGCGGGGACGGAGATACGCAGTATTTT. Translated: CAWSVGNSGDGDTQYF.

The chain recombines TRBV18 with TRBJ2-7; no clear D. This CDR3 spans 14 amino acids. Germline V gene sequence: CDR1 KGHSH, CDR2 LQKENI. The germline V and J ends were trimmed by 3 bases and 5 bases, with 14 bases remaining between them. CDR3 region: CASSPGNYLDEQYF. CDR3 in DNA: TGTGCCAGCTCACCTGGTAATTACCTAGACGAGCAGTACTTC.

V and J are TRBV19 and TRBJ2-3; TRBD2 matches 10 bases. The CDR3 loop spans 13 amino acids. V was pared by 7 bases and J by 6 bases, with 4 bases of the junction left unmatched. The germline V gene has CDR1 LNHDA and CDR2 SQIVND (reference sequence). CDR3 amino acids: CASKREGSDTQYF. The CDR3 nucleotides read TGTGCCAGTAAGCGGGAGGGGTCCGATACGCAGTATTTT.

Concerning this clone: Other DNA sequences of this sample code for an identical CDR3. The V call is TRBV28, the J call TRBJ2-2, with D uncertain. Between the trimmed V and J ends, which lost 5 bases and 2 bases, there was a span of 3 bases. The CDR3 loop spans 12 amino acids. CDR1 and CDR2 from the germline V gene are MDHEN and SYDVKM. CDR3 sequence reads: CASSLNTGELFF. In nucleotides, the CDR3 is TGTGCCAGCAGTCTAAACACCGGGGAGCTGTTTTTT. The full variable domain, rest sourced from reference TRBV28 and TRBJ2-2, is DVKVTQSSRYLVKRTGEKVFLECVQDMDHENMFWYRQDPGLGLRLIYFSYDVKMKEKGDIPEGYSVSREKKERFSLILESASTNQTSMYLCASSLNTGELFFGEGSRLTVL.

The chain combines TRBV2 with TRBJ2-6, with D perhaps being TRBD1 or TRBD2 (5 bases each). Germline V gene data show CDR1 as SNHLY and CDR2 as FYNNEI. Trimming stripped 7 bases from V and 4 bases from J, with 11 bases between. CDR3 size: 14 residues. CDR3 DNA sequence: TGTGCCAGCAATGAGGGGAGCGGGGCCAACGTCCTGACTTTC. The encoded protein is CASNEGSGANVLTF. Full variable domain (outside the CDR3, taken from reference TRBV2 and TRBJ2-6): EPEVTQTPSHQVTQMGQEVILRCVPISNHLYFYWYRQILGQKVEFLVSFYNNEISEKSEIFDDQFSVERPDGSNFTLKIRSTKLEDSAMYFCASNEGSGANVLTFGAGSRLTVL.

The V and J genes are TRBV4-1 and TRBJ2-5, with 8 bases matching TRBD2. Germline CDR1 MGHRA, CDR2 YSYEKL. This CDR3 spans 17 amino acids. V lost 7 bases to trimming and J lost 4 bases; unmatched junction nucleotides: 17. The CDR3 is CASTTNGLAGNTETQYF. CDR3 coding DNA: TGCGCCAGCACCACCAACGGGCTAGCGGGCAACACAGAGACCCAGTACTTC.

In its sample, this clone was seen a few times. This chain links TRBV2 with TRBJ2-5, with 8 bases identical to TRBD2. Per germline, CDR1 SNHLY and CDR2 FYNNEI. After removal of 6 bases from V and 5 bases from J, the junction contained 14 bases not matched to a gene. The CDR3 sequence is 16 residues long. The CDR3 reads CASSGTRAGLGETQYF. The CDR3 coding sequence is TGTGCCAGCAGCGGGACTCGTGCGGGACTAGGGGAGACCCAGTACTTC.

This clone was counted only a few times. This chain joins TRBV28 and TRBJ2-1; 10 nucleotides line up with TRBD2. The germline CDR1 and CDR2 sequences are MDHEN and SYDVKM. V was clipped by 1 base and J by 6 bases; unmatched bases: 6. This CDR3 comprises 16 residues. As DNA, the CDR3 is TGTGCCAGCAGTTTATACGCTAGCGGGAGCTTCAATGAGCAGTTCTTC. It translates to CASSLYASGSFNEQFF.

The gene calls are TRBV6-5 and TRBJ1-3; D may be TRBD1 (5 bases). The CDR3 is 15 residues long. CDR1 is MNHEY, CDR2 SVGAGI, per germline. Trimming left V 2 bases short and J 4 bases short, with 12 bases between. The DNA of the CDR3 is TGTGCCAGCAGTTACGGAGGGGTTACGGGAAACACCATATATTTT. This gives the protein CASSYGGVTGNTIYF.

The J gene is TRBJ2-1, the V gene TRBV7-2, with D perhaps matching TRBD2 (6 bases). The CDR3 runs to 15 residues. Trimming cost V 4 bases and J 4 bases, with 14 bases left between them. Germline lookup yields CDR1 SGHTA and CDR2 FQGNSA. This CDR3 is CASSYSGERYNEQFF. The CDR3 DNA follows: TGTGCCAGCAGCTACTCGGGAGAGCGGTACAATGAGCAGTTCTTC.